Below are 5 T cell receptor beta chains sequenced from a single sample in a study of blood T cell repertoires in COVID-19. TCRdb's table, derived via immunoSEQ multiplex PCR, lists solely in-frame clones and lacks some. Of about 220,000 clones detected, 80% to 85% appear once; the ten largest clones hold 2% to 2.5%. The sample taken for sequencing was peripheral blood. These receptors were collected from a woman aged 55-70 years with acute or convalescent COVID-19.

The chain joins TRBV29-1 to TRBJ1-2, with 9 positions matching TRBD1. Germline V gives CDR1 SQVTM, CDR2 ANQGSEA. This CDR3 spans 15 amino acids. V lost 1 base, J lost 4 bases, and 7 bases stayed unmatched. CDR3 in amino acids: CSVEVAGQGSYGYTF. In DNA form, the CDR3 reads TGCAGCGTTGAAGTTGCGGGACAGGGTTCCTATGGCTACACCTTC. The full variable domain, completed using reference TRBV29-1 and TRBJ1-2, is SAVISQKPSRDICQRGTSLTIQCQVDSQVTMMFWYRQQPGQSLTLIATANQGSEATYESGFVIDKFPISRPNLTFSTLTVSNMSPEDSSIYLCSVEVAGQGSYGYTFGSGTRLTVV.

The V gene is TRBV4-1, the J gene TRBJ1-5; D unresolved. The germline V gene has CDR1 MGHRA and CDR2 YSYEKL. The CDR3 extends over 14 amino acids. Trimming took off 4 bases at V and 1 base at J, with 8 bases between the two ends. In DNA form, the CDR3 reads TGCGCCAGCAGCCTTTCGGTAAGCAATCAGCCCCAGCATTTT. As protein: CASSLSVSNQPQHF.

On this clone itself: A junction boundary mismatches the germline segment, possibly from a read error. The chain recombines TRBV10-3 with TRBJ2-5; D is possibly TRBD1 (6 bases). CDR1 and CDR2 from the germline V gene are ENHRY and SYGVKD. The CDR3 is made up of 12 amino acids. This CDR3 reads CATSGGRETQYF. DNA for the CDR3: TGTGCCACCAGTGGGGGCCGAGAGACCCAGTACTTC.

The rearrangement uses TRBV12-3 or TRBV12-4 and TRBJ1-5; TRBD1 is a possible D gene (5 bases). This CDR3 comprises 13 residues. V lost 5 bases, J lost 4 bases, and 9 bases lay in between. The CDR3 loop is CASSPNRNQPQHF. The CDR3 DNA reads TGTGCCAGCAGTCCCAACAGGAATCAGCCCCAGCATTTT.

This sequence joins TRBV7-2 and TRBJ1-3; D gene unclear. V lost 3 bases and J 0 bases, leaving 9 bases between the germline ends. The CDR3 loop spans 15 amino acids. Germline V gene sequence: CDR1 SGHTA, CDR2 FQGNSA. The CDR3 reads CASSFGRLSGNTIYF. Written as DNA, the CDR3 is TGTGCCAGCAGCTTCGGCAGACTCTCTGGAAACACCATATATTTT.